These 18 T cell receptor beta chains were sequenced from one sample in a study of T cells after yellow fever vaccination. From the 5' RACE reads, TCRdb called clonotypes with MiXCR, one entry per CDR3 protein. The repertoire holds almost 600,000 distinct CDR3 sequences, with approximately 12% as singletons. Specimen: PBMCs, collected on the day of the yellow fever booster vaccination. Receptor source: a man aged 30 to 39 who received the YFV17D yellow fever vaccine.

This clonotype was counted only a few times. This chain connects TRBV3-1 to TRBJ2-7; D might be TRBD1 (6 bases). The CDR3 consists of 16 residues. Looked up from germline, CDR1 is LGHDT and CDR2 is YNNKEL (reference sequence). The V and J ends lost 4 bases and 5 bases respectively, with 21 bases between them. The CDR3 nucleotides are TGTGCCAGCAGCCCTCCAAAACAGGGCTTAATCCACGAGCAGTACTTC. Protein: CASSPPKQGLIHEQYF.

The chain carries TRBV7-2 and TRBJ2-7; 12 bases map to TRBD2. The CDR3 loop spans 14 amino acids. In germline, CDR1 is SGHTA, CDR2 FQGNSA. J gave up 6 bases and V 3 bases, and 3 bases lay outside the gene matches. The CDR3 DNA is TGTGCCAGCAGCTTCCCTAGCGGGAGGGGCGAGCAGTACTTC. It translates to CASSFPSGRGEQYF.

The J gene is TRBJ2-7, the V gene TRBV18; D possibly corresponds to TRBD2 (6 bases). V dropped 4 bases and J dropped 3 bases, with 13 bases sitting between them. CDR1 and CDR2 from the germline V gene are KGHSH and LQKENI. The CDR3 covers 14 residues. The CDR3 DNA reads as TGTGCCAGCTCACTCCGGGGGTCACACTACGAGCAGTACTTC. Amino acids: CASSLRGSHYEQYF.

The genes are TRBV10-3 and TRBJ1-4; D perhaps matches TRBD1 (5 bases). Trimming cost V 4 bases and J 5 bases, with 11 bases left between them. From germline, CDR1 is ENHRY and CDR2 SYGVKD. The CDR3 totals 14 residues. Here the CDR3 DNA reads TGTGCCATCAGTGGGGACGGTTCGAATGAAAAACTGTTTTTT. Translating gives CAISGDGSNEKLFF.

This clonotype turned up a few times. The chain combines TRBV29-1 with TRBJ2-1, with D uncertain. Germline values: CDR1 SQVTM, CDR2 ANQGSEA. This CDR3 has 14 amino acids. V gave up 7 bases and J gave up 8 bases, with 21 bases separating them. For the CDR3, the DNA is TGCAGCGCTGCTGACGCGTCCCCTAAGGATGAGCAGTTCTTC. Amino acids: CSAADASPKDEQFF.

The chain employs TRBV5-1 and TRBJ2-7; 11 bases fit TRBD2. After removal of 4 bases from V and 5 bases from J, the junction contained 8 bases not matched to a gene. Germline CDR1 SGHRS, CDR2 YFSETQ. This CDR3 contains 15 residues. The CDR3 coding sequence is TGCGCCAGCAGCGATAGCGGGAGGGCCGGGGACGAGCAGTACTTC. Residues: CASSDSGRAGDEQYF. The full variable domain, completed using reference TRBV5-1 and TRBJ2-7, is KAGVTQTPRYLIKTRGQQVTLSCSPISGHRSVSWYQQTPGQGLQFLFEYFSETQRNKGNFPGRFSGRQFSNSRSEMNVSTLELGDSALYLCASSDSGRAGDEQYFGPGTRLTVT.

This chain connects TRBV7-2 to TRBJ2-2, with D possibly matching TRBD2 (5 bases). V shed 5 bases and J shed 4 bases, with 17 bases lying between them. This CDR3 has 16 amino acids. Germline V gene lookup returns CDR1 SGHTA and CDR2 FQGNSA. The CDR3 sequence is CASSGYGVGGTGELFF. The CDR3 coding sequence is TGTGCCAGCAGCGGTTACGGCGTCGGAGGCACCGGGGAGCTGTTTTTT.

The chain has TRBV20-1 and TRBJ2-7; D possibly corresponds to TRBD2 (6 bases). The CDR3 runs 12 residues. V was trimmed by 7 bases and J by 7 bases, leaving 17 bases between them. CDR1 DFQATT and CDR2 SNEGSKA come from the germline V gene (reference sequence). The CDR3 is CSVGGILGEQYF. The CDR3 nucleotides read TGCAGTGTCGGCGGGATACTGGGTGAGCAGTACTTC.

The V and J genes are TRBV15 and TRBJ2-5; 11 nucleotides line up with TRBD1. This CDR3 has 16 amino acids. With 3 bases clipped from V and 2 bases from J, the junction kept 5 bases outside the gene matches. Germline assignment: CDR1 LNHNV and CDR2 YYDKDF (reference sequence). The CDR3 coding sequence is TGTGCCACCAGCAGTGCGGACAGGGGGCTTCAAGAGACCCAGTACTTC. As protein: CATSSADRGLQETQYF. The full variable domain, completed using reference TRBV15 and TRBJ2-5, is DAMVIQNPRYQVTQFGKPVTLSCSQTLNHNVMYWYQQKSSQAPKLLFHYYDKDFNNEADTPDNFQSRRPNTSFCFLDIRSPGLGDTAMYLCATSSADRGLQETQYFGPGTRLLVL.

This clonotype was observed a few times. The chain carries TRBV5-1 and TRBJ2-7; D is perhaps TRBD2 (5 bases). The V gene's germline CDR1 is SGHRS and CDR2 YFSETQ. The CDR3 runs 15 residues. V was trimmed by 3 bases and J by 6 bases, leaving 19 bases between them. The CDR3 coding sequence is TGCGCCAGCAGCTGGGGAGAAACCCACGGGGTCGAGCAGTACTTC. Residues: CASSWGETHGVEQYF.

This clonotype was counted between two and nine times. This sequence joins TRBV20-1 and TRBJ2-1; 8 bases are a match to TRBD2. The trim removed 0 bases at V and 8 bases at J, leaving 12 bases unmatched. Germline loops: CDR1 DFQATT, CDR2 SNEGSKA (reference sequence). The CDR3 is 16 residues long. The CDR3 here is CSARETRRGAGDEQFF. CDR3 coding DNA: TGCAGTGCTAGAGAGACCAGGCGGGGGGCTGGCGATGAGCAGTTCTTC.

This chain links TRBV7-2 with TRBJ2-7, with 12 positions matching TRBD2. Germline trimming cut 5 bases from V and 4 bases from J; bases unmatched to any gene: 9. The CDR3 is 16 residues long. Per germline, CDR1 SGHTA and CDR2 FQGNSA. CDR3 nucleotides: TGTGCCAGCAGCCAAAAATGGACTAGCGGGATTTACGAGCAGTACTTC. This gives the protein CASSQKWTSGIYEQYF.

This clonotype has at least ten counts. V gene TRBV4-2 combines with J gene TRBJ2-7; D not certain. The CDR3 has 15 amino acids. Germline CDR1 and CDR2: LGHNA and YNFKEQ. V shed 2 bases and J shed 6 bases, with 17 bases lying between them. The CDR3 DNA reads TGTGCCAGCAGCCAAAGTCGTGGGTTAAGGATCGAGCAGTACTTC. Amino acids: CASSQSRGLRIEQYF.

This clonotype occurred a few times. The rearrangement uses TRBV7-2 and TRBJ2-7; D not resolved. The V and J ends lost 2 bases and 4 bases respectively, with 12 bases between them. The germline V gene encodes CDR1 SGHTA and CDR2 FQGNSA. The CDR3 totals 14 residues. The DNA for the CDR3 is TGTGCCAGCAGCTTAAGGACGGCGTTTTACGAGCAGTACTTC. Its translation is CASSLRTAFYEQYF.

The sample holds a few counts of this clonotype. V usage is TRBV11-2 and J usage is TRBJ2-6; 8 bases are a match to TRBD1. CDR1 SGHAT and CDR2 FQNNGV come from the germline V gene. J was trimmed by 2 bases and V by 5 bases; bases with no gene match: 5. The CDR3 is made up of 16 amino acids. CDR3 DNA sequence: TGTGCCAGCAGCATGATGACAGGGGCTGGGGCCAACGTCCTGACTTTC. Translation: CASSMMTGAGANVLTF. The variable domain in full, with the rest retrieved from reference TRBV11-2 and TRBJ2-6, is EAGVAQSPRYKIIEKRQSVAFWCNPISGHATLYWYQQILGQGPKLLIQFQNNGVVDDSQLPKDRFSAERLKGVDSTLKIQPAKLEDSAVYLCASSMMTGAGANVLTFGAGSRLTVL.

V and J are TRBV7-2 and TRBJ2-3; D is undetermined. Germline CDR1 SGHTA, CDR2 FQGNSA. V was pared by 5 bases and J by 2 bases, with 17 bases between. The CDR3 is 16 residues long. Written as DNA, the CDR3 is TGTGCCAGCAGCAGAAAGCCTACCCCACACACAGATACGCAGTATTTT. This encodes CASSRKPTPHTDTQYF.

The CDR3 bases are TGCGCCAGCAGCAGGACGACAGGTACAGGGGAGACCCAGTACTTC. It translates to CASSRTTGTGETQYF. The chain combines TRBV5-1 with TRBJ2-5; tentative D call: TRBD1 (6 bases). Germline V gene data show CDR1 as SGHRS and CDR2 as YFSETQ. The CDR3 has 15 residues. V dropped 4 bases and J dropped 5 bases, with 18 bases sitting between them. Together with reference TRBV5-1 and TRBJ2-5, the CDR3 gives the full variable domain: KAGVTQTPRYLIKTRGQQVTLSCSPISGHRSVSWYQQTPGQGLQFLFEYFSETQRNKGNFPGRFSGRQFSNSRSEMNVSTLELGDSALYLCASSRTTGTGETQYFGPGTRLLVL.

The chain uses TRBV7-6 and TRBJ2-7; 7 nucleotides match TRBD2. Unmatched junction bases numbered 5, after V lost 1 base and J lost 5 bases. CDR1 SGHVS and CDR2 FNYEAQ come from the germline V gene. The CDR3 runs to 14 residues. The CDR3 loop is CASSLVRGDNEQYF. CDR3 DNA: TGTGCCAGCAGCTTAGTCCGGGGGGATAACGAGCAGTACTTC.